This T cell receptor (beta chain) was captured by sequencing in a study of T cells in localized non-small cell lung cancer. Regarding the study as a whole: The highest T cell clonality was in uninvolved adjacent lung, above tumor.

Germline values: CDR1 GTSNPN, CDR2 SVGIG (reference sequence). This CDR3 is built from 12 residues. The V segment lost 4 bases and the J segment 5 bases; nucleotides outside the gene matches: 3. Here immunoSEQ multiplex PCR was the method, and the copy in TCRdb shows in-frame clones only, minus some. The top ten clones hold around 12% of a sample with some 2,700 clones, about 18% of them seen once. This clone was seen a few times. Its target is unknown. This sample comprised lung tumor tissue, obtained before any cancer treatment. This chain links TRBV30 with TRBJ2-5, with 8 positions matching TRBD1. The sequence was collected from a man aged 40 to 69 with stage I lung adenocarcinoma. The CDR3 is CAWTGGEETQYF. DNA of the CDR3: TGTGCCTGGACAGGGGGCGAGGAGACCCAGTACTTC.